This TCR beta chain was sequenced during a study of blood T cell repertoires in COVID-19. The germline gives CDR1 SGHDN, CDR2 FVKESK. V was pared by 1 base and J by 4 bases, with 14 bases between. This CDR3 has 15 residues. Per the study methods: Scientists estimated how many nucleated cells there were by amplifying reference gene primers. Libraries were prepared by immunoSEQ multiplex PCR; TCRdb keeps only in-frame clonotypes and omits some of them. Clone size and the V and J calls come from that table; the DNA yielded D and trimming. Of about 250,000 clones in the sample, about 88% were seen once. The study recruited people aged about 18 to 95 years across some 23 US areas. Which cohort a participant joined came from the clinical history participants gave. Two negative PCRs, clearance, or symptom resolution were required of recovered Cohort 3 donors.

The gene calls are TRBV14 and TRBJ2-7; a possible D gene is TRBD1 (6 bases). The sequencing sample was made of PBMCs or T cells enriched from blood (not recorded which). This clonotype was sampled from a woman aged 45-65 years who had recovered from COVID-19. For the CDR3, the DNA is TGTGCCAGCAGCCAAGGCACAGGGCTTCGGTACGAGCAGTACTTC. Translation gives CASSQGTGLRYEQYF. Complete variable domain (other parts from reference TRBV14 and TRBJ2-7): EAGVTQFPSHSVIEKGQTVTLRCDPISGHDNLYWYRRVMGKEIKFLLHFVKESKQDESGMPNNRFLAERTGGTYSTLKVQPAELEDSGVYFCASSQGTGLRYEQYFGPGTRLTVT.